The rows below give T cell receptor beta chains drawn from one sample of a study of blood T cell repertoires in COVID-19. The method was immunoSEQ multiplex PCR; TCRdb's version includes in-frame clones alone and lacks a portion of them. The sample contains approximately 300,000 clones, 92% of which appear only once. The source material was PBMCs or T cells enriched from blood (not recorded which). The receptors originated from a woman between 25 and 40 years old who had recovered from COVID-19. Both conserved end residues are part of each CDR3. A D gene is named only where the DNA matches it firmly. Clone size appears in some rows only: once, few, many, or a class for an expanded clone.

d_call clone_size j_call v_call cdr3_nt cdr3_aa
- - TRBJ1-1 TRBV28 TGTGCCAGCAACACTCTTCCTCAGACAACCATGAACACTGAAGCTTTCTTT CASNTLPQTTMNTEAFF
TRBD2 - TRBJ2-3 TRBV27 TGTGCCAGCAGTGCGGGACTAGCCGGCGATACGCAGTATTTT CASSAGLAGDTQYF
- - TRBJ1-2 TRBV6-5 TGTGCCAGCAGACTGGACATGGTGGATGGCTACACCTTC CASRLDMVDGYTF
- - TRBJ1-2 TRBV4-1 TGCGCCAGCAGCCAAGGTGCGAGAACCGCCGGGGGTTTAGACTATGGCTACACCTTC CASSQGARTAGGLDYGYTF
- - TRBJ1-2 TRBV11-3 TGTGCCAGCAGCTTAATGGGGCGGGAAGGCTACACCTTC CASSLMGREGYTF
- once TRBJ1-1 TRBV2 TGTGCCACCGTGAACACTGAAGCTTTCTTT CATVNTEAFF
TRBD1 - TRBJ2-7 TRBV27 TGTGCCAGCAGGCCCCGGGACAGGATTTACGAGCAGTACTTC CASRPRDRIYEQYF
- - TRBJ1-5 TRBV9 TGTGCCAGCAGCCCAGACGGGGGTAGGCAGCCCCAGCATTTT CASSPDGGRQPQHF
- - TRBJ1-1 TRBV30 TGTGCCTGGAGTGTAGGGAGACGGACTGAAGCTTTCTTT CAWSVGRRTEAFF
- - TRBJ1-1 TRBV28 TGTGCCAGCAGTTTACCGCTTCTGGGGGCTAGTATTGGTGAAGCTTTCTTT CASSLPLLGASIGEAFF
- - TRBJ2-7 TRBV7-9 TGTGCCAGCAGCTTAACCGGACAGAGCGGGAAGCAGTACTTC CASSLTGQSGKQYF
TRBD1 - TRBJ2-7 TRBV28 TGTGCCAGCAGTTCCCACGACAGGGCCCGTACCTACGAGCAGTACTTC CASSSHDRARTYEQYF
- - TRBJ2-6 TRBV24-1 TGTGCCACCACTGACAGTCCAACCAACGTCCTGACTTTC CATTDSPTNVLTF
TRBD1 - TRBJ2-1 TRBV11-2 TGTGCCAGCAGCTTGGGACAGGGAAGCGATGAGCAGTTCTTC CASSLGQGSDEQFF
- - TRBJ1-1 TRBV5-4 TGTGCCAGCATGGAGCTCAACGCTGAAGCTTTCTTT CASMELNAEAFF
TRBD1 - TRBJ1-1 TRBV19 TGTGCCAGTAGTATCAGGCCGGGGACAGGGATGAACACTGAAGCTTTCTTT CASSIRPGTGMNTEAFF
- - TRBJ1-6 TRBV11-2 TGTGCCAGCAGCTTTTTACAGGGTGGTTCACCCCTCCACTTT CASSFLQGGSPLHF
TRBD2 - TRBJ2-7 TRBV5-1 TGCGCCAGCAGCTACAGCGGGGGAGATTCCTACGAGCAGTACTTC CASSYSGGDSYEQYF
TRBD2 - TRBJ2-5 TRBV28 TGTGCCAGCAGTTTCCAACTAGCGGGAGCCAGAGAAGAGACCCAGTACTTC CASSFQLAGAREETQYF
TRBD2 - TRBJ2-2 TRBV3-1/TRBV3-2 TGTGCCAGCAGCCAAGACCCTTTTGCGGGGGGTATCACCGGGGAGCTGTTTTTT CASSQDPFAGGITGELFF
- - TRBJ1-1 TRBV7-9 TGTGCCAGCAGCTTAGGGAGATATCGGGGGGCCACTGAAGCTTTCTTT CASSLGRYRGATEAFF
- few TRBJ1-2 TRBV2 TGTGCCAGCAGCGGGTCAGTCATTCGGGGCTACACCTTC CASSGSVIRGYTF
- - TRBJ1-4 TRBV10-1 TGCGCCAGCAGTGATTGGGCTGCAACTAATGAAAAACTGTTTTTT CASSDWAATNEKLFF
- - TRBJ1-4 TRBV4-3 TGCGCCAGCAGCCAAGATCGGGGGGGGGCAGGGAATGAAAAACTGTTTTTT CASSQDRGGAGNEKLFF
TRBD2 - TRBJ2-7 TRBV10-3 TGTGCCATCAGTCTCACTAGCGGGACGGCTTACGAGCAGTACTTC CAISLTSGTAYEQYF
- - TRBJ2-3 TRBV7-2 TGTGCCAGCAGCTTAGAATGGTCTGGAGCGGATACGCAGTATTTT CASSLEWSGADTQYF